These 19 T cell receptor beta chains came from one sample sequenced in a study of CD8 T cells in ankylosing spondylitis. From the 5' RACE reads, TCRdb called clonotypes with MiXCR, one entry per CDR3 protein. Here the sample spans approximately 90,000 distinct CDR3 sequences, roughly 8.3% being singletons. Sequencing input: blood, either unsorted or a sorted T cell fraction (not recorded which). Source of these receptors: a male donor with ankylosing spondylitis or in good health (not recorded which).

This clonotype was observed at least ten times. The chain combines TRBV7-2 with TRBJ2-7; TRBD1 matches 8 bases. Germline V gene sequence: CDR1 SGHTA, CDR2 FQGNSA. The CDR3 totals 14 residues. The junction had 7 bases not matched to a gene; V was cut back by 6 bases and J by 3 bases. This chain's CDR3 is CASRTGQGNYEQYF. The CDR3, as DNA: TGTGCCAGCAGAACTGGACAGGGAAACTACGAGCAGTACTTC.

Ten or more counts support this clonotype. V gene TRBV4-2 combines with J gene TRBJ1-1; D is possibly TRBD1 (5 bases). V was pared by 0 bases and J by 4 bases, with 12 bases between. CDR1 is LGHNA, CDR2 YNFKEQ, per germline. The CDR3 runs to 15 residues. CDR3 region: CASSQDTEGRTEAFF. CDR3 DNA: TGTGCCAGCAGCCAAGATACCGAGGGGCGCACTGAAGCTTTCTTT.

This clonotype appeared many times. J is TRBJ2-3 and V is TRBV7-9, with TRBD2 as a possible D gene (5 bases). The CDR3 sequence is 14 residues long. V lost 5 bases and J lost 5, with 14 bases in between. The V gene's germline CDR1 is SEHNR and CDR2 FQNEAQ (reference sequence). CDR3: CASSPVRERDTQYF. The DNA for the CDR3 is TGTGCCAGCAGCCCGGTAAGGGAGAGAGATACGCAGTATTTT.

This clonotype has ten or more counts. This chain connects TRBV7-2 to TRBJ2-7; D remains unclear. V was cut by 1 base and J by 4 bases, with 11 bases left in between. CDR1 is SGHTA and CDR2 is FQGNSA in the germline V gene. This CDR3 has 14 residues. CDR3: CASSLGRSNYEQYF. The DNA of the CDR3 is TGTGCCAGCAGCTTAGGTCGTTCCAATTACGAGCAGTACTTC.

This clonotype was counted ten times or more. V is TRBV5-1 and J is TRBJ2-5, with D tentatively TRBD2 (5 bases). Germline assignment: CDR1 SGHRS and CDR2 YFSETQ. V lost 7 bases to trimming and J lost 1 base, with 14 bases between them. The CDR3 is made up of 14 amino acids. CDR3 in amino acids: CASRREQLQETQYF. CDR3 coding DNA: TGCGCCAGCCGTCGGGAACAACTCCAAGAGACCCAGTACTTC.

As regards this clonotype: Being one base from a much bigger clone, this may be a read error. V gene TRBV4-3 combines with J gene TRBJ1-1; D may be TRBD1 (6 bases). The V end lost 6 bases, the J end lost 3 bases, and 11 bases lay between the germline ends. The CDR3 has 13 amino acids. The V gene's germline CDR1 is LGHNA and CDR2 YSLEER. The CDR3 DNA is TGCGCCAGCAGGGACAGAGCTTACACTGAAGCTTTCTTT. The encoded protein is CASRDRAYTEAFF.

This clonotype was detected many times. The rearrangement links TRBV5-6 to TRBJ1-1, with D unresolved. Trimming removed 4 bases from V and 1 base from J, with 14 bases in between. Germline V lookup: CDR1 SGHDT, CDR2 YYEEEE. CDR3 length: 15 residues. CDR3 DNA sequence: TGTGCCAGCAGCCCCATCGGGAAACGGAACACTGAAGCTTTCTTT. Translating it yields CASSPIGKRNTEAFF.

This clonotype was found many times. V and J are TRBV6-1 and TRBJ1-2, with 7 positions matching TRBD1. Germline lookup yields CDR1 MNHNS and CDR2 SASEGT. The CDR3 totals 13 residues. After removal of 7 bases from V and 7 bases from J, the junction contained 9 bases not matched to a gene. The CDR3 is CASTMTGWAGYTF. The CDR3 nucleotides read TGTGCCAGCACCATGACAGGGTGGGCTGGCTACACCTTC.

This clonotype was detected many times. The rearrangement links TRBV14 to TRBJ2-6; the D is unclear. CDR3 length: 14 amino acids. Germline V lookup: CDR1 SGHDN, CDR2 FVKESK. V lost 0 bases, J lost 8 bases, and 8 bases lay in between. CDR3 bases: TGTGCCAGCAGCCAAGACCAGGTGTCCAACGTCCTGACTTTC. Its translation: CASSQDQVSNVLTF.

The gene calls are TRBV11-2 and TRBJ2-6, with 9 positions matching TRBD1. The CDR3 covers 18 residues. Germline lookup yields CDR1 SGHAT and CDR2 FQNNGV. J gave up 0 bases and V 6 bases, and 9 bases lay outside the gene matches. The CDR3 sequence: CASRISGTGSSGANVLTF. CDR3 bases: TGTGCCAGCAGGATTTCCGGGACAGGGTCCTCTGGGGCCAACGTCCTGACTTTC.

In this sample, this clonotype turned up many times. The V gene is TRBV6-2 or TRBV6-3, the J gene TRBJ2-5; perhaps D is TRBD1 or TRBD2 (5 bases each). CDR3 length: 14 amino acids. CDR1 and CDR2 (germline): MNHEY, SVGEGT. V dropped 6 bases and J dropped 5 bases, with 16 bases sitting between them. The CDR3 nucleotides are TGTGCCAGCAGCGGGGCATTATTTGGTGAGACCCAGTACTTC. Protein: CASSGALFGETQYF.

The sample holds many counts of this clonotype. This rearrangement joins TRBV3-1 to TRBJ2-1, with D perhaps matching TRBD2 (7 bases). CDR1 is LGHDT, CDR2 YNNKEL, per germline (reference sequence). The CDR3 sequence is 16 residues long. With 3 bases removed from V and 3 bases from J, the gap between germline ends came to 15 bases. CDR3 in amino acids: CASSQGAGARYNEQFF. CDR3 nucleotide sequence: TGTGCCAGCAGCCAGGGGGCGGGGGCCCGCTACAATGAGCAGTTCTTC.

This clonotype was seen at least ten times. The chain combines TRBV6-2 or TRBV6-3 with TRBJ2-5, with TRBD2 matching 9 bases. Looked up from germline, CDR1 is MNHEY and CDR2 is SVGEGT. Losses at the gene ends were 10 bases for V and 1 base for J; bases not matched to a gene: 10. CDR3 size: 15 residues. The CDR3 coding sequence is TGTGCCACCCTCGAGACTAGCGGATTCCAAGAGACCCAGTACTTC. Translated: CATLETSGFQETQYF.

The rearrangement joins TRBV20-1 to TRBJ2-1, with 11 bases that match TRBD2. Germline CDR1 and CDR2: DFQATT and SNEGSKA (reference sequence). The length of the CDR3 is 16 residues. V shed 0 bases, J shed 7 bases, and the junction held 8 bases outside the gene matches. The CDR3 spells CSARDSLAGGRNEQFF. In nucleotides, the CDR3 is TGCAGTGCTAGAGATAGTTTAGCGGGGGGGCGGAATGAGCAGTTCTTC.

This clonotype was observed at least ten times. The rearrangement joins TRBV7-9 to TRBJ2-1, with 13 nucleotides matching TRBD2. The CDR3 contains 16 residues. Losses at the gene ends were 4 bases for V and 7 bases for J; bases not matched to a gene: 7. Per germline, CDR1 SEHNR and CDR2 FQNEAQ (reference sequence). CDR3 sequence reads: CASSSTSGRPGNEQFF. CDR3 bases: TGTGCCAGCAGCTCGACTAGCGGGAGGCCGGGGAATGAGCAGTTCTTC. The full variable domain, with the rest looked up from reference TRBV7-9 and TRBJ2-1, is DTGVSQNPRHKITKRGQNVTFRCDPISEHNRLYWYRQTLGQGPEFLTYFQNEAQLEKSRLLSDRFSAERPKGSFSTLEIQRTEQGDSAMYLCASSSTSGRPGNEQFFGPGTRLTVL.

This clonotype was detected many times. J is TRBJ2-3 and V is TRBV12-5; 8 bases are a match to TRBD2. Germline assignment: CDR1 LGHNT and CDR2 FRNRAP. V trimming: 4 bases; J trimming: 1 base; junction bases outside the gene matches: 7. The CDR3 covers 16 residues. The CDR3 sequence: CASGSSLAAGTDTQYF. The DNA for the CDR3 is TGTGCTAGTGGTTCGTCACTAGCGGCGGGCACAGATACGCAGTATTTT. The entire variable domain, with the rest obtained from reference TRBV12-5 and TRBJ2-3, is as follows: DARVTQTPRHKVTEMGQEVTMRCQPILGHNTVFWYRQTMMQGLELLAYFRNRAPLDDSGMPKDRFSAEMPDATLATLKIQPSEPRDSAVYFCASGSSLAAGTDTQYFGPGTRLTVL.

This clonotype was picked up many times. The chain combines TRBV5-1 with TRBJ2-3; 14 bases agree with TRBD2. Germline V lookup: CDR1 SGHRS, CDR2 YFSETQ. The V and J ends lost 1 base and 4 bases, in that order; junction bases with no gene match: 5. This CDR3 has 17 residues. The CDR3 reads CASSLSRLAGGADTQYF. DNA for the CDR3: TGCGCCAGCAGCTTGTCAAGACTAGCGGGAGGGGCAGATACGCAGTATTTT.

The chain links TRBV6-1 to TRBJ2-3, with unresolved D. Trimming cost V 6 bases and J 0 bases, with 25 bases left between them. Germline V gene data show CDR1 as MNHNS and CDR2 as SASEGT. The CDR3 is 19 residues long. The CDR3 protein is CASSHLGKVTPTSTDTQYF. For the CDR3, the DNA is TGTGCCAGCAGCCACCTGGGGAAAGTAACTCCTACTAGCACAGATACGCAGTATTTT.

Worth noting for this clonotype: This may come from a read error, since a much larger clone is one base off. The CDR3 region is CASSQGRVSPEQFF. CDR3 in DNA: TGTGCCAGCAGCCAAGGGAGAGTCAGTCCTGAGCAGTTCTTC. The chain combines TRBV4-2 with TRBJ2-1; D not certain. This CDR3 contains 14 residues. V lost 1 base and J lost 9, with 13 bases in between. Germline-derived CDR1 and CDR2 are LGHNA and YNFKEQ.